The next 21 T cell receptor beta chains were all read from a single sample in a study of response to subunit inactivated influenza vaccine. TCRdb reprocessed the RT-PCR reads via MiXCR and lists one record per CDR3 protein. The sample shows roughly 620,000 distinct CDR3 sequences, roughly 12% of them seen only once. This sample was shared with a second study, whose subject was T cells expressing NK-cell markers. As that report states: UMI-tagged 5'RACE template switching yielded the TCR beta cDNA.

Specimen: PBMCs from blood, collected on the day of vaccination. The receptors were gathered from a middle-aged man who received an inactivated influenza vaccine.

Here the CDR3 DNA reads TGTGCCAGCAGCTTACCCGTCGGCCGAAGTAGAACTGAAGCTTTCTTT. Amino acid sequence: CASSLPVGRSRTEAFF. The chain links TRBV5-4 to TRBJ1-1; no clear D. The CDR3 is 16 residues long. Germline V gene lookup returns CDR1 SGHNT and CDR2 YYREEE (reference sequence). V was cut by 2 bases and J by 5 bases, with 19 bases left in between.

This clonotype was detected only a few times. The rearrangement uses TRBV12-3 or TRBV12-4 and TRBJ2-1; 8 nucleotides match TRBD2. V lost 3 bases to trimming and J lost 3 bases; unmatched junction nucleotides: 4. There are 15 residues in the CDR3. The CDR3 sequence: CASSFRAGVYNEQFF. Written as DNA, the CDR3 is TGTGCCAGCAGTTTCCGAGCGGGAGTCTACAATGAGCAGTTCTTC.

The chain carries TRBV4-3 and TRBJ2-1; a weak D match, TRBD1 (6 bases). The CDR3 spans 17 residues. With 3 bases removed from V and 2 bases from J, the gap between germline ends came to 17 bases. CDR1 is LGHNA and CDR2 is YSLEER in the germline V gene. DNA of the CDR3: TGCGCCAGCAGCCAGTTCAGGGGTATTGGCCCCTACAATGAGCAGTTCTTC. Its translation: CASSQFRGIGPYNEQFF.

This chain joins TRBV20-1 and TRBJ2-1; 9 bases match TRBD2. The junction had 8 bases not matched to a gene; V was cut back by 4 bases and J by 4 bases. The CDR3 contains 15 residues. Germline-derived CDR1 and CDR2 are DFQATT and SNEGSKA (reference sequence). The CDR3 nucleotides are TGCAGTGCTATCTTAGCGGGAGATCCGTACAATGAGCAGTTCTTC. Translation: CSAILAGDPYNEQFF.

The genes are TRBV20-1 and TRBJ2-7; 12 bases agree with TRBD2. Germline V CDR1 and CDR2: DFQATT, SNEGSKA (reference sequence). The CDR3 is 16 residues long. The ends lost 0 bases at V and 6 bases at J; junction bases unmatched: 9. The CDR3 protein is CSAREEPSGRALEQYF. CDR3 DNA sequence: TGCAGTGCTAGAGAAGAACCTAGCGGGAGGGCCCTCGAGCAGTACTTC.

The chain joins TRBV6-2 or TRBV6-3 to TRBJ2-7; D gene ambiguous. Per the germline V gene, CDR1 is MNHEY and CDR2 is SVGEGT. The CDR3 has 15 amino acids. V lost 6 bases and J 3 bases, leaving 18 bases between the germline ends. The CDR3 reads CASSSPTHAYYEQYF. In DNA, the CDR3 is TGTGCCAGCAGCTCCCCGACGCATGCCTACTACGAGCAGTACTTC.

The chain has TRBV25-1 and TRBJ2-7; 9 bases map to TRBD1. The CDR3 extends over 16 amino acids. Trimming took 3 bases from V and 5 from J; bases not matched to a gene: 11. The germline V gene has CDR1 MGHDK and CDR2 SYGVNS. The CDR3 DNA reads TGTGCCAGCAGTGACTATTCGGGACAGGGTCTAGACGAGCAGTACTTC. Translating it yields CASSDYSGQGLDEQYF.

The chain has TRBV27 and TRBJ2-1; the D is unclear. In germline, CDR1 is MNHEY, CDR2 SMNVEV (reference sequence). CDR3 length equals 14 residues. V was shortened by 6 bases and J by 4 bases, with 13 bases between the two germline ends. CDR3 nucleotide sequence: TGTGCCAGCAGCCTTCATTGGGCGTACAATGAGCAGTTCTTC. As protein: CASSLHWAYNEQFF.

The table lists this clonotype with a few counts. The J gene is TRBJ1-1, the V gene TRBV28, with unresolved D. CDR1 MDHEN and CDR2 SYDVKM come from the germline V gene. This CDR3 spans 14 amino acids. Trimming stripped 7 bases from V and 9 bases from J, with 21 bases between. The CDR3, as DNA: TGTGCCAGCATCACTTACGAGGGCAGACCTAAAGCTTTCTTT. Protein sequence: CASITYEGRPKAFF.

This clonotype was found a few times. The chain uses TRBV29-1 and TRBJ2-2; a weak D match, TRBD2 (5 bases). Trimming left V 3 bases short and J 4 bases short, with 12 bases between. CDR3 length: 14 amino acids. Germline V gene data show CDR1 as SQVTM and CDR2 as ANQGSEA. CDR3 loop: CSVDLEGSTGELFF. For the CDR3, the DNA is TGCAGCGTTGATTTAGAGGGAAGCACCGGGGAGCTGTTTTTT.

CDR3 DNA: TGTGCCAGCAGCTTAAGAGGGGCGCCCTACGAGCAGTACTTC. Residues: CASSLRGAPYEQYF. The chain couples TRBV7-2 to TRBJ2-7; D tentatively reads TRBD1 or TRBD2 (5 bases each). The CDR3 has 14 amino acids. Trimming removed 2 bases at V and 2 bases at J, with 10 bases between. The germline gives CDR1 SGHTA, CDR2 FQGNSA.

This clonotype was seen more than once but under ten times. The chain employs TRBV20-1 and TRBJ1-1; no reliable D call. Between the trimmed V and J ends, which lost 1 base and 0 bases, there was a span of 6 bases. This CDR3 is 13 amino acids long. Germline loops: CDR1 DFQATT, CDR2 SNEGSKA (reference sequence). CDR3 sequence (DNA): TGCAGTGCTAGAGTGCAGCTGAACACTGAAGCTTTCTTT. Translated, it gives CSARVQLNTEAFF.

The chain joins TRBV13 to TRBJ2-4; 10 bases align to TRBD1. The length of the CDR3 is 14 residues. Germline CDR1 and CDR2: PRHDT and FYEKMQ (reference sequence). The trim removed 5 bases at V and 8 bases at J, leaving 6 bases unmatched. The CDR3 nucleotides read TGTGCCAGCAGCCCGACAGGGGGCGCAGACATTCAGTACTTC. This encodes CASSPTGGADIQYF.

This clonotype came up many times. The chain uses TRBV29-1 and TRBJ2-3; D possibly matches TRBD1 or TRBD2 (5 bases each). Per germline, CDR1 SQVTM and CDR2 ANQGSEA. This CDR3 comprises 13 residues. Trimming pared 6 bases from V and 2 bases from J, leaving 12 bases between. CDR3 protein: CSVLGDLTDTQYF. The CDR3 DNA sequence: TGCAGCGTCCTGGGGGACCTCACAGATACGCAGTATTTT.

J is TRBJ2-1 and V is TRBV14; D gene uncertain. Trimming pared 4 bases from V and 7 bases from J, leaving 8 bases between. CDR1 is SGHDN, CDR2 FVKESK, per germline. CDR3 length: 12 residues. CDR3 DNA: TGTGCCAGCAGCCCCACAAGGAATGAGCAGTTCTTC. It specifies CASSPTRNEQFF.

This rearrangement joins TRBV12-3 or TRBV12-4 to TRBJ2-7, with 14 bases lining up with TRBD2. The V segment lost 6 bases and the J segment 5 bases; nucleotides outside the gene matches: 9. The CDR3 has 16 residues. CDR3 bases: TGTGCCAGCAGCTCTAGACTAGCGGGGGGGCCCCACGAGCAGTACTTC. Translating gives CASSSRLAGGPHEQYF.

The sample holds a few counts of this clonotype. V and J are TRBV4-1 and TRBJ1-5; unclear D gene. This CDR3 spans 11 amino acids. The V and J ends lost 4 bases and 7 bases respectively, with 5 bases between them. The germline V gene has CDR1 MGHRA and CDR2 YSYEKL. Written as DNA, the CDR3 is TGCGCCAGCAGCCGATGGCAGCCCCAGCATTTT. Its protein is CASSRWQPQHF.

V gene TRBV7-9 combines with J gene TRBJ1-2, with D uncertain. The V end lost 5 bases, the J end lost 3 bases, and 13 bases lay between the germline ends. The CDR3 loop spans 14 amino acids. Germline lookup yields CDR1 SEHNR and CDR2 FQNEAQ (reference sequence). The CDR3 DNA sequence: TGTGCCAGCAGCCCCCCACCCGATTACTATGGCTACACCTTC. This translates into CASSPPPDYYGYTF.

This clonotype was recorded a few times. This chain connects TRBV7-2 to TRBJ1-4, with a weak D call TRBD1 (6 bases). Deletions cut 0 bases from V and 7 bases from J, with 15 bases between. Germline loops: CDR1 SGHTA, CDR2 FQGNSA. CDR3 length: 16 residues. The chain's CDR3 is CASSLASNRDSEKLFF. The DNA for the CDR3 is TGTGCCAGCAGCTTAGCTAGCAACAGGGATTCTGAAAAACTGTTTTTT.

V is TRBV6-5 and J is TRBJ1-4, with 7 bases fitting TRBD1. The trim removed 4 bases at V and 8 bases at J, leaving 10 bases unmatched. CDR1 is MNHEY and CDR2 is SVGAGI in the germline V gene. This CDR3 has 15 residues. This CDR3 reads CASSSTDRVGEKLFF. In nucleotides, the CDR3 is TGTGCCAGCAGTTCCACCGACAGGGTAGGGGAAAAACTGTTTTTT.

The chain combines TRBV11-2 with TRBJ2-7, with D hard to call. With 3 bases removed from V and 9 bases from J, the gap between germline ends came to 12 bases. CDR3 length equals 12 residues. CDR1 and CDR2 from the germline V gene are SGHAT and FQNNGV. Here the CDR3 reads CASSFLREVQYF. CDR3 nucleotide sequence: TGTGCCAGCAGCTTCCTCCGCGAGGTGCAGTACTTC.